The source of this TCR beta chain is a study of blood T cell repertoires in COVID-19. Overall study: Samples representing acute and convalescent COVID-19 were sourced from the United States, Italy and Spain. T cells, B-cell-depleted T cells, or PBMCs provided the cDNA or gDNA that served as material.

Germline V gene lookup returns CDR1 LGHNA and CDR2 YSLEER. The V segment lost 3 bases and the J segment 3 bases; nucleotides outside the gene matches: 4. CDR3 length: 15 amino acids. How the authors handled the data: Amplification from reference gene primers served as the basis for estimated nucleated cell counts. Clones were read by immunoSEQ multiplex PCR, and TCRdb kept only the in-frame ones, dropping some. V, J and clone size are those of that table, while D and trimming were read from the DNA. The sample holds roughly 700,000 clones, 80% to 90% seen once. V and J are TRBV4-3 and TRBJ2-1; 8 bases align to TRBD1. This receptor was identified in a woman in her late teens or twenties with acute or convalescent COVID-19. Source material: peripheral blood. CDR3 sequence (DNA): TGCGCCAGCAGCCAGGACAGGGATTACTACAATGAGCAGTTCTTC. Protein sequence: CASSQDRDYYNEQFF.